This T cell receptor beta chain was observed in a study of PD-1 blockade in classical Hodgkin lymphoma. Clones were read by immunoSEQ multiplex PCR, and TCRdb kept only the in-frame ones, dropping some. The repertoire includes approximately 99,000 clones, 89% of them detected once, and just under 20% sits in the top ten. Study-wide findings and caveats: Why repertoires differed is undefined; disease activity or prior therapy possibly contributed.

Every patient was affected by relapse after autologous stem cell transplantation, while exposure to brentuximab vedotin was not uniform. A word on this clone: Its antigen is not identified.

This clonotype was sampled from a human donor with classical Hodgkin lymphoma. The sequences come from peripheral blood mononuclear cells (PBMCs), collected before the second cycle of nivolumab.

Here the CDR3 DNA reads TGTGCCAGCAGCCCACAGGGCCTCTCCTACAATGAGCAGTTCTTC. It is translated as CASSPQGLSYNEQFF. V is TRBV7-6 and J is TRBJ2-1; D might be TRBD1 (6 bases). Trimming pared 5 bases from V and 0 bases from J, leaving 11 bases between. The CDR3 spans 15 residues. Germline assignment: CDR1 SGHVS and CDR2 FNYEAQ.